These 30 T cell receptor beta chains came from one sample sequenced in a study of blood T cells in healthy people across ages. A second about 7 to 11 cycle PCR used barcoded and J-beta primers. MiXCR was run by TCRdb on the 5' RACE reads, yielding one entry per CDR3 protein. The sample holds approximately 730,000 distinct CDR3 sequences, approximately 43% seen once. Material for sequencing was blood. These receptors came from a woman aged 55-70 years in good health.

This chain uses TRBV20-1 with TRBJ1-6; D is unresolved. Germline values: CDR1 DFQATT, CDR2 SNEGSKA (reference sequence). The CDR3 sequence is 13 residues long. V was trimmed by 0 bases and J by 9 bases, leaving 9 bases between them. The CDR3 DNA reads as TGCAGTGCTAGAGAAATCTGGAGTTCACCCCTCCACTTT. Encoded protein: CSAREIWSSPLHF.

CDR3 sequence (DNA): TGTGCCAGCAGTTATCTTGAGTCGGAGTACCAAGAGACCCAGTACTTC. This gives the protein CASSYLESEYQETQYF. This chain links TRBV6-2 or TRBV6-3 with TRBJ2-5; D is ambiguous. CDR3 length: 16 residues. The germline V and J ends were trimmed by 3 bases and 0 bases, with 14 bases remaining between them. CDR1 is MNHEY, CDR2 SVGEGT, per germline.

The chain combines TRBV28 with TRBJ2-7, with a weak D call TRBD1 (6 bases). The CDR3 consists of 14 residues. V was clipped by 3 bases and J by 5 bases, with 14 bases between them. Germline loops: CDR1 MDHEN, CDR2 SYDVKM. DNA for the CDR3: TGTGCCAGCAGTTTTTTGGGGGCTTACGACGAGCAGTACTTC. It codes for CASSFLGAYDEQYF. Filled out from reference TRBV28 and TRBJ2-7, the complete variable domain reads DVKVTQSSRYLVKRTGEKVFLECVQDMDHENMFWYRQDPGLGLRLIYFSYDVKMKEKGDIPEGYSVSREKKERFSLILESASTNQTSMYLCASSFLGAYDEQYFGPGTRLTVT.

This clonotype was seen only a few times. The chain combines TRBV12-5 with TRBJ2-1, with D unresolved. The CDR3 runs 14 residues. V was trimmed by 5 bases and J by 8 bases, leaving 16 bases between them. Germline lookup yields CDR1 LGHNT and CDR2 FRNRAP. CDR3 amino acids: CASGHPVDGHEQFF. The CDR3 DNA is TGTGCTAGTGGTCATCCTGTAGATGGGCATGAGCAGTTCTTC.

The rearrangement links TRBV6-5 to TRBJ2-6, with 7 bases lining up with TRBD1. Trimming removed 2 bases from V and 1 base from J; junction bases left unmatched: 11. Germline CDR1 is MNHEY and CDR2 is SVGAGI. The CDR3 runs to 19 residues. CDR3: CASSYPPDRVRSGANVLTF. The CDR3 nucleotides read TGTGCCAGCAGTTACCCTCCTGACAGGGTGCGGTCTGGGGCCAACGTCCTGACTTTC.

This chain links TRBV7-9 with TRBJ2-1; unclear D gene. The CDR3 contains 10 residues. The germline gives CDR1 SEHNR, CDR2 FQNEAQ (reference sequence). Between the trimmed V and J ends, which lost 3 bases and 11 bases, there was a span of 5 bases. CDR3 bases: TGTGCCAGCAGCTTGTCCCAGCAGTTCTTC. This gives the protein CASSLSQQFF.

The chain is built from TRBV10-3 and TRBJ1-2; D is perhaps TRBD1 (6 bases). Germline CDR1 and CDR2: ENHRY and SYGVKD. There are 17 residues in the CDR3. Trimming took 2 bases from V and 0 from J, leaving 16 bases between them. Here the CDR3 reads CAISETFSGAANYGYTF. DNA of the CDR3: TGTGCCATCAGTGAGACGTTTTCGGGGGCCGCTAACTATGGCTACACCTTC.

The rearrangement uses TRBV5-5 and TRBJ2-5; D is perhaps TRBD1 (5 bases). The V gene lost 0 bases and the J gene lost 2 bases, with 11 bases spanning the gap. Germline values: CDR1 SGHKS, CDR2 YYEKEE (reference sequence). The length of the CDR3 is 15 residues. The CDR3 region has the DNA TGTGCCAGCAGCTTGGAAAGGGGTAGACAAGAGACCCAGTACTTC. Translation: CASSLERGRQETQYF.

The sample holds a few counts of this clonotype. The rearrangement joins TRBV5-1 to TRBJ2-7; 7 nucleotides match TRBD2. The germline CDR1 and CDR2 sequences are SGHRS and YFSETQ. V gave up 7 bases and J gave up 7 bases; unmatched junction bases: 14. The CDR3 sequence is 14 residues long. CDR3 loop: CASQAGTGGEEQYF. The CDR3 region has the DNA TGCGCCAGCCAAGCCGGGACTGGGGGGGAAGAGCAGTACTTC.

The chain's CDR3 is CASSQDGQQSQETQYF. The CDR3 DNA reads TGCGCCAGCAGCCAAGATGGCCAGCAGAGCCAAGAGACCCAGTACTTC. This chain joins TRBV4-3 and TRBJ2-5; D not certain. The CDR3 sequence is 16 residues long. The V end lost 0 bases, the J end lost 1 base, and 12 bases lay between the germline ends. Germline V lookup: CDR1 LGHNA, CDR2 YSLEER.

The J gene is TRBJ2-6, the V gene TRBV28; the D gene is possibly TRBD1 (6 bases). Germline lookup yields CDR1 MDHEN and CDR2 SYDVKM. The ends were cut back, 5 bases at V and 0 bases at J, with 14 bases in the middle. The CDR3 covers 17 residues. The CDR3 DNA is TGTGCCAGCAGTCTAACGGGACAAAACTCTGGGGCCAACGTCCTGACTTTC. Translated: CASSLTGQNSGANVLTF.

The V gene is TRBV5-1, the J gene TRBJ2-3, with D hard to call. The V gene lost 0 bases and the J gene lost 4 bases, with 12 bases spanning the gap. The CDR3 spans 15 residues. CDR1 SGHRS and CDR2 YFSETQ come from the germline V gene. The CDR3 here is CASSLASQASDTQYF. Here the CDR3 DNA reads TGCGCCAGCAGCTTGGCCAGTCAGGCATCAGATACGCAGTATTTT.

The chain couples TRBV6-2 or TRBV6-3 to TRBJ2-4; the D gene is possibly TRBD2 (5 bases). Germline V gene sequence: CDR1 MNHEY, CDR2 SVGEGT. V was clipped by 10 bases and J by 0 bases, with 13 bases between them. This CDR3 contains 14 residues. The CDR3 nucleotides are TGTGCCACCACGATGGAGGTAGCCAAAAACATTCAGTACTTC. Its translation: CATTMEVAKNIQYF.

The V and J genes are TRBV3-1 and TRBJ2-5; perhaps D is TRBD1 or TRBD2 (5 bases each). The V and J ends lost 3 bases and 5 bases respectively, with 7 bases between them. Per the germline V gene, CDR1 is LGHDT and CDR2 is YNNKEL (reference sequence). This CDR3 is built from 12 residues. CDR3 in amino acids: CASSHWGETQYF. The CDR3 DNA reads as TGTGCCAGCAGCCACTGGGGGGAGACCCAGTACTTC.

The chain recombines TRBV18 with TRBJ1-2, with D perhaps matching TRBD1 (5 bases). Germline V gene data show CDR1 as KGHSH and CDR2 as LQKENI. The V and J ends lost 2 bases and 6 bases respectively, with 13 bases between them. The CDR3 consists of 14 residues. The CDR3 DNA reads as TGTGCCAGCTCACCAGGCAGGGCCGTTCATGGCTACACCTTC. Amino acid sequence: CASSPGRAVHGYTF.

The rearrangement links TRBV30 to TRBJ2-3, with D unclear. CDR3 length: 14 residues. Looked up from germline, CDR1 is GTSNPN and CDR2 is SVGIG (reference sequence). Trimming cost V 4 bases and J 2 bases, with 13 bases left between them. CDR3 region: CAWTPSQPTDTQYF. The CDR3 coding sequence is TGTGCCTGGACCCCGTCCCAACCCACAGATACGCAGTATTTT.

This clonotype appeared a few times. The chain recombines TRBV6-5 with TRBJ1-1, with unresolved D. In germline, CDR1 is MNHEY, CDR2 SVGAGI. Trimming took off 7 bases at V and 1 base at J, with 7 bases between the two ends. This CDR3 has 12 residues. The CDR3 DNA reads TGTGCCAGCATAGGAAGGAACACTGAAGCTTTCTTT. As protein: CASIGRNTEAFF.

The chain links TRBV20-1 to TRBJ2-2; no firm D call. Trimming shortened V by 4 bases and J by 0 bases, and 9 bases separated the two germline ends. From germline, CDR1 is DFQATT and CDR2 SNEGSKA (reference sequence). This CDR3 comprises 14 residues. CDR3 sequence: CSATTSTNTGELFF. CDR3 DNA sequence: TGCAGTGCTACGACAAGCACGAACACCGGGGAGCTGTTTTTT.

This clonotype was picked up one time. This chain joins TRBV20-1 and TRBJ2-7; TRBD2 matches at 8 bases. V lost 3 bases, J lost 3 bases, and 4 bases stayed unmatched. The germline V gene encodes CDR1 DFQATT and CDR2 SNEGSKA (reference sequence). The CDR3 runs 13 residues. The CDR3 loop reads CSASPGGGYEQYF. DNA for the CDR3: TGCAGTGCTAGTCCCGGGGGGGGCTACGAGCAGTACTTC.

CDR3 DNA: TGTGCCAGCGGGGCGGCGGCTACCTACGAGCAGTACTTC. It translates to CASGAAATYEQYF. V gene TRBV6-5 combines with J gene TRBJ2-7; weak D call: TRBD1 (5 bases). The CDR3 length is 13 residues. The V and J ends lost 8 bases and 2 bases respectively, with 13 bases between them. Germline CDR1 and CDR2: MNHEY and SVGAGI.

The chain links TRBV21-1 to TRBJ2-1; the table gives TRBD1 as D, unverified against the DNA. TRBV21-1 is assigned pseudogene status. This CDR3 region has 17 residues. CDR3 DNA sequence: TGTGCCAGCAGCGGATACCGGGGCGGGAGCTCCTACAATGAGCAGTTCTTC. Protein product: CASSGYRGGSSYNEQFF.

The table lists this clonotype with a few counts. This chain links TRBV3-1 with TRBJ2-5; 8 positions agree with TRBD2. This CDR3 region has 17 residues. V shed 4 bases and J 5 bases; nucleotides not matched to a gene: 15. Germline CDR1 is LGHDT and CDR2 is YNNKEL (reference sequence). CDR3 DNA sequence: TGTGCCAGCAGCCGACGACTGACGGGGGGGCCTCGGGAGACCCAGTACTTC. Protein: CASSRRLTGGPRETQYF.

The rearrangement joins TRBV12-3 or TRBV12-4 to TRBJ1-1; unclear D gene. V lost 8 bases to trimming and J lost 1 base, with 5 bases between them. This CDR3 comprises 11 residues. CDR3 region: CASGWNTEAFF. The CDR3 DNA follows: TGTGCCAGCGGCTGGAACACTGAAGCTTTCTTT.

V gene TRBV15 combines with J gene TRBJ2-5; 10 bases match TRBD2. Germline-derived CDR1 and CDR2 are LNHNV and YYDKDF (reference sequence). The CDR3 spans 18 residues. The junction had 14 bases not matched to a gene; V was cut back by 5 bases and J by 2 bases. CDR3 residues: CATSEGASGSRGQETQYF. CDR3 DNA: TGTGCCACCAGCGAGGGGGCTAGCGGGAGCAGGGGTCAAGAGACCCAGTACTTC.

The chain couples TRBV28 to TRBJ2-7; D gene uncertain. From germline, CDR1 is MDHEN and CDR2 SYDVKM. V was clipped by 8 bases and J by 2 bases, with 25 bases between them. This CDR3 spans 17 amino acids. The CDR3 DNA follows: TGTGCCAGCGCAGTTCCAATCGGGTCGGCTTCCCCCTACGAGCAGTACTTC. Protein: CASAVPIGSASPYEQYF.

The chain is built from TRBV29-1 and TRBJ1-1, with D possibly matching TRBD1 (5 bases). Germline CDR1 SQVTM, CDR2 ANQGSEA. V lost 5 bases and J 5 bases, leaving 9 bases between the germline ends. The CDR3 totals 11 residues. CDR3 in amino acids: CSVWAGTEAFF. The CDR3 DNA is TGCAGCGTTTGGGCAGGGACTGAAGCTTTCTTT.

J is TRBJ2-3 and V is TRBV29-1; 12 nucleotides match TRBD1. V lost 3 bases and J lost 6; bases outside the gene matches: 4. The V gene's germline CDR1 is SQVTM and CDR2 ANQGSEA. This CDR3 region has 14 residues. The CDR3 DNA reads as TGCAGCGTTGATCGGGACAGGGGGCGGGATACGCAGTATTTT. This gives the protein CSVDRDRGRDTQYF.

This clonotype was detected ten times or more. CDR3 amino acids: CASSGAKNRGYNEQYF. CDR3 DNA: TGTGCCAGCAGTGGTGCCAAGAACAGGGGGTACAACGAGCAGTACTTC. The chain carries TRBV7-2 and TRBJ2-7, with 8 bases that match TRBD1. The CDR3 loop spans 16 amino acids. J lost 5 bases, V lost 6 bases, and 15 bases had no gene match. CDR1 is SGHTA and CDR2 is FQGNSA in the germline V gene.

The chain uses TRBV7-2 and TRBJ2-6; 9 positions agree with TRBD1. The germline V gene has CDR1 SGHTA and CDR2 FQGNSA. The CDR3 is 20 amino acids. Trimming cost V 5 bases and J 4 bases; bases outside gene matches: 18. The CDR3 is CASSTQIRQGGEKGANVLTF. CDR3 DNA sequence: TGTGCCAGCAGCACACAAATAAGACAGGGGGGTGAGAAAGGGGCCAACGTCCTGACTTTC.

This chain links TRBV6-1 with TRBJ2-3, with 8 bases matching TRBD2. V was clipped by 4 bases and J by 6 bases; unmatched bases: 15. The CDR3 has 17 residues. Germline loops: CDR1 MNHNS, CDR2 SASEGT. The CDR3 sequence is CASSVGRSGGPGDTQYF. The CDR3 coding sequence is TGTGCCAGCAGTGTGGGAAGAAGCGGGGGCCCAGGGGATACGCAGTATTTT.